The clone carrying this T cell receptor (beta chain) was seen only a few times. Its specificity is unknown. The germline V and J ends were trimmed by 0 bases and 4 bases, with 15 bases remaining between them. The CDR3 has 16 residues. Germline V gene lookup returns CDR1 LGHNA and CDR2 YNFKEQ. Time point noted: blood from clinic visit 5 months post-surgery; TSC patient then seizure free. The sequenced cases were selected for having the highest brain T cell transcript signatures. Before surgery, patients took at least one anti-epileptic drug. The data are from a study of brain T cells in children with intractable seizures. Study-wide points: Absence of clones before surgery may stem from lower sequencing depth. HCMV serostatus was not known, and viral specificity came from CDR3 similarity only.

Method: immunoSEQ multiplex PCR; TCRdb's copy keeps in-frame clones and lacks some. Among about 340,000 clones, about 94% were seen once, and the ten largest hold approximately 5%. This sequence was found in a boy younger than two with tuberous sclerosis and intractable seizures. This chain joins TRBV4-2 and TRBJ1-2, with D perhaps TRBD1 (6 bases). The material sequenced was peripheral blood, taken 4 to 6 months after surgery. CDR3 bases: TGTGCCAGCAGCCAAGATGAGCTGGGGGCGATCTATGGCTACACCTTC. Translated, it gives CASSQDELGAIYGYTF.